Following are 7 T cell receptor beta chains from one sample sequenced in a study of blood T cell repertoires in COVID-19 (dated by TCRdb to 2020 to 2022). The receptor library was made with the immunoSEQ multiplex PCR assay. TCRdb took this table from immuneACCESS and kept in-frame rearrangements with V and J called. Such tables lack part of the clones; where checked against another copy, unresolved V genes explain under half of the gap, and the rest is unexplained. This sample gives 150,000 to 200,000 clones in total; roughly four fifths of them show up just once. The ten most abundant clones make up about 4.8% of the sample. Sequenced: peripheral blood. The receptors derive from a woman aged 25 to 45 with acute or convalescent COVID-19.

This clone has a handful of counts. The chain carries TRBV7-2 and TRBJ1-3; D uncertain. The CDR3 sequence is 15 residues long. V was pared by 2 bases and J by 0 bases, with 8 bases between. CDR1 SGHTA and CDR2 FQGNSA come from the germline V gene. Written as DNA, the CDR3 is TGTGCCAGCAGCTTATCGTGGAGCTCTGGAAACACCATATATTTT. Translated: CASSLSWSSGNTIYF.

This sequence joins TRBV6-5 and TRBJ1-4; D is possibly TRBD1 (6 bases). Per the germline V gene, CDR1 is MNHEY and CDR2 is SVGAGI. Trimming removed 4 bases at V and 0 bases at J, with 6 bases between. The CDR3 runs 14 residues. The CDR3 sequence is CASSWTATNEKLFF. DNA for the CDR3: TGTGCCAGCAGTTGGACAGCAACTAATGAAAAACTGTTTTTT.

This sequence joins TRBV5-1 and TRBJ2-7; TRBD1 matches 11 bases. The CDR3 runs to 17 residues. The V gene end was trimmed by 1 base and the J gene end by 2 bases; junction bases not matched to a gene: 8. Germline V gives CDR1 SGHRS, CDR2 YFSETQ. The CDR3 here is CASSLFISGQGAYEQYF. CDR3 coding DNA: TGCGCCAGCAGCTTGTTTATTTCGGGACAGGGGGCCTACGAGCAGTACTTC. The full variable domain, completed using reference TRBV5-1 and TRBJ2-7, is KAGVTQTPRYLIKTRGQQVTLSCSPISGHRSVSWYQQTPGQGLQFLFEYFSETQRNKGNFPGRFSGRQFSNSRSEMNVSTLELGDSALYLCASSLFISGQGAYEQYFGPGTRLTVT.

The V gene is TRBV5-6, the J gene TRBJ2-3, with TRBD1 identical over 9 bases. The CDR3 has 15 amino acids. Germline V lookup: CDR1 SGHDT, CDR2 YYEEEE. The J segment lost 5 bases and the V segment lost 3 bases, leaving 7 bases of the junction unmatched. CDR3 region: CASSSGQGLGDTQYF. CDR3 nucleotides: TGTGCCAGCAGCTCGGGACAGGGTTTAGGAGATACGCAGTATTTT.

In its sample, this clone was seen once. The chain's CDR3 is CSASDYRGNEQFF. The CDR3 DNA follows: TGCAGTGCTAGTGACTATCGCGGGAATGAGCAGTTCTTC. The chain uses TRBV20-1 and TRBJ2-1; possibly TRBD2 for D (5 bases). The germline V and J ends were trimmed by 3 bases and 7 bases, with 13 bases remaining between them. This CDR3 is built from 13 residues. Germline-derived CDR1 and CDR2 are DFQATT and SNEGSKA (reference sequence).

The chain recombines TRBV24-1 with TRBJ2-2, with 9 nucleotides matching TRBD2. Germline loops: CDR1 KGHDR, CDR2 SFDVKD. This CDR3 has 16 amino acids. With V trimmed by 5 bases and J by 1 base, 4 bases remained unmatched. The CDR3 sequence is CATSAPSGKNTGELFF. DNA of the CDR3: TGTGCCACCAGTGCCCCTAGCGGGAAGAACACCGGGGAGCTGTTTTTT.

J is TRBJ2-7 and V is TRBV6-1, with D tentatively TRBD2 (5 bases). CDR1 and CDR2 (germline): MNHNS, SASEGT. V lost 1 base, J lost 7 bases, and 5 bases lay in between. This CDR3 contains 11 residues. The CDR3 loop is CASSEGGEQYF. The CDR3 DNA reads TGTGCCAGCAGTGAAGGAGGGGAGCAGTACTTC.